This T cell receptor (beta chain) originates from a study of Ad26.COV2.S vaccination and SARS-CoV-2 variants. Study information: Dosing was one shot or two shots 56 days apart.

The method was immunoSEQ multiplex PCR; TCRdb's version includes in-frame clones alone and lacks a portion of them. This sample has 300,000 to 400,000 clones, with around 86% found just once. This clone was seen just once. Its antigen is unidentified. Regarding the study as a whole: Vaccinees showed greater spike-specific TCR breadth than placebo recipients. Post-vaccination spike-specific CD8+ and CD4+ T cell responses reportedly had substantial breadth.

The treatment: around 19 received Ad26.COV2.S at low or high dose, single or two shots; 5 received placebo; per-sample allocation not given. Vaccine and placebo recipients were sampled on day 63 after the first injection. Based in Boston, the donor was an adult of 18-55 years. The TCR was taken from a person between 18 and 65 years old who received the Ad26.COV2.S COVID-19 vaccine or a placebo. The source was peripheral blood, collected in a trial of Ad26.COV2.S vaccine versus placebo.

CDR3 DNA sequence: TGTGCCAGCAGCTTACCAGATAATTCACCCCTCCACTTT. Its translation is CASSLPDNSPLHF. The chain couples TRBV7-9 to TRBJ1-6; D gene unclear. There are 13 residues in the CDR3. With 2 bases removed from V and 5 bases from J, the gap between germline ends came to 4 bases. Germline V gives CDR1 SEHNR, CDR2 FQNEAQ (reference sequence).